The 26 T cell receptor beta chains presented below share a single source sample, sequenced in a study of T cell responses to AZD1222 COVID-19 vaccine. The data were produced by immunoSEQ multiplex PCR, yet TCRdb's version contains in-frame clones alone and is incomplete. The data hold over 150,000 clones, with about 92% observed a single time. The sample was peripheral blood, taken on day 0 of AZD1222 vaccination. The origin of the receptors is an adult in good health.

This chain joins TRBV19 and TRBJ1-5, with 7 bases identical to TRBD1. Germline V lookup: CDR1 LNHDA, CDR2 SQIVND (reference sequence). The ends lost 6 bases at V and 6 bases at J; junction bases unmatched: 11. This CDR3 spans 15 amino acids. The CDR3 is CASSLDRAGGQPQHF. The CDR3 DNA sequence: TGTGCCAGTAGCCTTGACAGGGCCGGAGGTCAGCCCCAGCATTTT.

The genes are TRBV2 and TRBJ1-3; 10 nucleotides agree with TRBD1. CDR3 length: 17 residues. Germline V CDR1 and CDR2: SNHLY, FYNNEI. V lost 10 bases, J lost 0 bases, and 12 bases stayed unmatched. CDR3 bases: TGTGCCACCGGCCCGGGACAGGGGTTTTCCTCTGGAAACACCATATATTTT. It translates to CATGPGQGFSSGNTIYF.

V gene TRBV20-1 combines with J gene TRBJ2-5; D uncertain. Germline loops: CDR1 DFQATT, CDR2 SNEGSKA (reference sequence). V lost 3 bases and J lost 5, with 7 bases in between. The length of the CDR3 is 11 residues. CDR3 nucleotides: TGCAGTGCTAGGGGATCCGAGACCCAGTACTTC. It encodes CSARGSETQYF.

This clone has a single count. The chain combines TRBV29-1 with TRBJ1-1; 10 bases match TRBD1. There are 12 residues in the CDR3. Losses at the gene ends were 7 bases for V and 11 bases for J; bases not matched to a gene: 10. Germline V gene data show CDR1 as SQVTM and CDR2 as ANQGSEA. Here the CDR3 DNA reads TGCAGCGCCACACCGGGACAGGGGAGGGCTTTCTTT. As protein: CSATPGQGRAFF.

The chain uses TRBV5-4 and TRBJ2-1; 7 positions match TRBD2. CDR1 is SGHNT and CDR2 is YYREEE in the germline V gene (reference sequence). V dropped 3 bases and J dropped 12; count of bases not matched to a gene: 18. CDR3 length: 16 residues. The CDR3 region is CASSSTGGRESNGQFF. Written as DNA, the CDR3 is TGTGCCAGCAGCTCGACTGGCGGGAGAGAATCAAACGGGCAGTTCTTC.

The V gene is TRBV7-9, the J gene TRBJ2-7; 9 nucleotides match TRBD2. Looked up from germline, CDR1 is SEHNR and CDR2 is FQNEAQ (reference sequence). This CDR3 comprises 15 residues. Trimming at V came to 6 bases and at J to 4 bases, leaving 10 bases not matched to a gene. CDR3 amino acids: CASRPDTSGGYEQYF. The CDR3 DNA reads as TGTGCCAGCAGGCCCGACACCAGCGGGGGGTACGAGCAGTACTTC.

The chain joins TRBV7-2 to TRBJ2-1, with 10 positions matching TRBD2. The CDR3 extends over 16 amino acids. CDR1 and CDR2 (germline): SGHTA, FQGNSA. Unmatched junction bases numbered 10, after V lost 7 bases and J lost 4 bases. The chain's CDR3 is CASIQGGTSVYNEQFF. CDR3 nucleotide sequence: TGTGCCAGCATCCAAGGAGGGACTAGCGTTTACAATGAGCAGTTCTTC.

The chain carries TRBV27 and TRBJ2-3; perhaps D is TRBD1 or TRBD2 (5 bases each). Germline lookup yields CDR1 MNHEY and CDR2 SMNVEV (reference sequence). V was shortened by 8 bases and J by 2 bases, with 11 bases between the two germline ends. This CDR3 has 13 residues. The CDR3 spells CASEGDDTDTQYF. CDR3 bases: TGTGCCAGCGAAGGGGACGACACAGATACGCAGTATTTT.

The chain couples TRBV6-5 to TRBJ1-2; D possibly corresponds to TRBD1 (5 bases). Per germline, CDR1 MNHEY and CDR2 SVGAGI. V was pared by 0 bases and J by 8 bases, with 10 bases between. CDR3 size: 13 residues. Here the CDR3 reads CASSYSGVEGYTF. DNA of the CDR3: TGTGCCAGCAGTTACTCGGGGGTGGAAGGCTACACCTTC.

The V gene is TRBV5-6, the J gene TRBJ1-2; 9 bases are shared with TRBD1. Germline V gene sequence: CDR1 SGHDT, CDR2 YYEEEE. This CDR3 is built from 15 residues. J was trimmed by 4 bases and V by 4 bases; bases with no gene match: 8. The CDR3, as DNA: TGTGCCAGCAGCCCGGGTTACAGGGGGCCCTATGGCTACACCTTC. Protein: CASSPGYRGPYGYTF.

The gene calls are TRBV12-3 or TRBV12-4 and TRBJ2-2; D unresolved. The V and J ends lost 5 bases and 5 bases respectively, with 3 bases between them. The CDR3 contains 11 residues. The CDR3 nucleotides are TGTGCCAGCAGTAATACCGGGGAGCTGTTTTTT. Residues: CASSNTGELFF.

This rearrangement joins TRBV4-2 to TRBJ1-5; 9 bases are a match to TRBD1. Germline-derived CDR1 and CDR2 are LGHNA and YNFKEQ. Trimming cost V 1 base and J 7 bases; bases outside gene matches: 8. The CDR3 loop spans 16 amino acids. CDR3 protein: CASSQGGGQGGQPQHF. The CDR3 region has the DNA TGTGCCAGCAGCCAAGGCGGGGGACAGGGTGGCCAGCCCCAGCATTTT.

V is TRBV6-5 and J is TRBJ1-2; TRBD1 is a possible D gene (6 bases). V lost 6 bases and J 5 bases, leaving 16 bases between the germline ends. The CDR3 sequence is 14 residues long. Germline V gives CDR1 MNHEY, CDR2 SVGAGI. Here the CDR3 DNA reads TGTGCCAGCAGCCGCCGTAGAGGGACATATGGCTACACCTTC. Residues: CASSRRRGTYGYTF.

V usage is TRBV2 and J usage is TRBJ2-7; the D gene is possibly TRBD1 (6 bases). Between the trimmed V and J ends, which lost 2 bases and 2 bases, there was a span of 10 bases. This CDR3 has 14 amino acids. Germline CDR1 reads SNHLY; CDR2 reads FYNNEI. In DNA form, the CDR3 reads TGTGCCAGCAGTGAATTTGGGGGCCCCTACGAGCAGTACTTC. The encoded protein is CASSEFGGPYEQYF.

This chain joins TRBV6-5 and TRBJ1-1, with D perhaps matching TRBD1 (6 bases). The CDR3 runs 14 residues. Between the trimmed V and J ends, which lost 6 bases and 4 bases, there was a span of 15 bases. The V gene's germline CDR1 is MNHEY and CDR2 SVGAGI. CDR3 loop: CASRVTGLGTEAFF. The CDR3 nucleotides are TGTGCCAGCAGAGTAACAGGGCTTGGCACTGAAGCTTTCTTT.

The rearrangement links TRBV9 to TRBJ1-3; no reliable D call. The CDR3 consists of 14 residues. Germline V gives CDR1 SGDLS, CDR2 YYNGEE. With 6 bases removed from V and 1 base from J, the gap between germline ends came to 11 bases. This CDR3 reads CASTQAGSGNTIYF. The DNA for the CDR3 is TGTGCCAGCACCCAGGCGGGGTCTGGAAACACCATATATTTT.

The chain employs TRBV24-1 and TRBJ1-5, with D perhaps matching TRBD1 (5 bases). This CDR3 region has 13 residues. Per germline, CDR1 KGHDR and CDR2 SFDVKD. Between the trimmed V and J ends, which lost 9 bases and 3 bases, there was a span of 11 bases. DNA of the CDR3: TGTGCCACCCAGGGAACCCTCAATCAGCCCCAGCATTTT. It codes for CATQGTLNQPQHF.

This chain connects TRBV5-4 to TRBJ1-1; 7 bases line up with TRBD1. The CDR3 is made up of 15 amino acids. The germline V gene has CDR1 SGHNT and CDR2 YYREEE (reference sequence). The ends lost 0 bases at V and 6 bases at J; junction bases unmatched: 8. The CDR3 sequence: CASSLATGVNPEAFF. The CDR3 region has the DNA TGTGCCAGCAGCTTGGCCACAGGGGTAAACCCTGAAGCTTTCTTT. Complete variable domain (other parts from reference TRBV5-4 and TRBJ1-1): ETGVTQSPTHLIKTRGQQVTLRCSSQSGHNTVSWYQQALGQGPQFIFQYYREEENGRGNFPPRFSGLQFPNYSSELNVNALELDDSALYLCASSLATGVNPEAFFGQGTRLTVV.

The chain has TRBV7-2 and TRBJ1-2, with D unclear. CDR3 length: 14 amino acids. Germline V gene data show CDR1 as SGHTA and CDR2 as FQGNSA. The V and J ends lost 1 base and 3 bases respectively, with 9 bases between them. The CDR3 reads CASSLVTQDYGYTF. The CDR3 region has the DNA TGTGCCAGCAGCTTAGTGACGCAGGACTATGGCTACACCTTC.

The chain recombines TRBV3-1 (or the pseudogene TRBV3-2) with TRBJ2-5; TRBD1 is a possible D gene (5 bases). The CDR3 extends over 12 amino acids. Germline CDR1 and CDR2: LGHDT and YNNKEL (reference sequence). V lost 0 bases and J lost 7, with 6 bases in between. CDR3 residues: CASSQDRGTQYF. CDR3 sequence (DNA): TGTGCCAGCAGCCAAGATAGGGGGACCCAGTACTTC.

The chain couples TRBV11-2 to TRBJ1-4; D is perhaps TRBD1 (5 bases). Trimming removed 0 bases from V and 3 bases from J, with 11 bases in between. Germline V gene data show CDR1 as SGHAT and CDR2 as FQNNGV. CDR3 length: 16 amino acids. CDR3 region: CASSLDSLGANEKLFF. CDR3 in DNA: TGTGCCAGCAGCTTAGATTCATTGGGGGCTAATGAAAAACTGTTTTTT.

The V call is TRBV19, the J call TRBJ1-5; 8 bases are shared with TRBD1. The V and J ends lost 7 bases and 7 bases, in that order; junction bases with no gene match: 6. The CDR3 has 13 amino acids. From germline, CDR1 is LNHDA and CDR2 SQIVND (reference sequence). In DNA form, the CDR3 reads TGTGCCAGTATGGACAGGGCGCACCAGCCCCAGCATTTT. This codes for CASMDRAHQPQHF.

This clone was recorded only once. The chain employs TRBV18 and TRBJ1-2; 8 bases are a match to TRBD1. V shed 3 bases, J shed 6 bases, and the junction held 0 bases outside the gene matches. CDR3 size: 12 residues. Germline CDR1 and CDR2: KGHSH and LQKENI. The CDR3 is CASSPTGDGYTF. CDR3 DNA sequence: TGTGCCAGCTCACCGACAGGGGATGGCTACACCTTC.

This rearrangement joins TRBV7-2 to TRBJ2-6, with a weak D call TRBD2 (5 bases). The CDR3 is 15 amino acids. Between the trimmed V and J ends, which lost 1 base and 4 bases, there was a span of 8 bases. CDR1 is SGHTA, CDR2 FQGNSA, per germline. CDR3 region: CASSLGGSGANVLTF. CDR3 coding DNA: TGTGCCAGCAGCTTAGGAGGGTCCGGGGCCAACGTCCTGACTTTC.

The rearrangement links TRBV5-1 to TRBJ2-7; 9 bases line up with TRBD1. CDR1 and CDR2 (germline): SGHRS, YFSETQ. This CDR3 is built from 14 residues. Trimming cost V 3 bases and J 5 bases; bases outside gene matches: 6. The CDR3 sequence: CASSYVTGGHEQYF. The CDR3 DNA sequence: TGCGCCAGCAGCTACGTAACAGGGGGCCACGAGCAGTACTTC. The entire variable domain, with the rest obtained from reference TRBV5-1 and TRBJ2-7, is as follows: KAGVTQTPRYLIKTRGQQVTLSCSPISGHRSVSWYQQTPGQGLQFLFEYFSETQRNKGNFPGRFSGRQFSNSRSEMNVSTLELGDSALYLCASSYVTGGHEQYFGPGTRLTVT.

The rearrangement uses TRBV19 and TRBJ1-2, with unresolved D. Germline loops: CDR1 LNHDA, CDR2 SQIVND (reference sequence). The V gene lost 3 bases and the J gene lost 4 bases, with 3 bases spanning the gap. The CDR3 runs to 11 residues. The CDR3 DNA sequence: TGTGCCAGTAGTATTCTCTATGGCTACACCTTC. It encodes CASSILYGYTF. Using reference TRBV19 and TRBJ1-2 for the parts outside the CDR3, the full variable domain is DGGITQSPKYLFRKEGQNVTLSCEQNLNHDAMYWYRQDPGQGLRLIYYSQIVNDFQKGDIAEGYSVSREKKESFPLTVTSAQKNPTAFYLCASSILYGYTFGSGTRLTVV.